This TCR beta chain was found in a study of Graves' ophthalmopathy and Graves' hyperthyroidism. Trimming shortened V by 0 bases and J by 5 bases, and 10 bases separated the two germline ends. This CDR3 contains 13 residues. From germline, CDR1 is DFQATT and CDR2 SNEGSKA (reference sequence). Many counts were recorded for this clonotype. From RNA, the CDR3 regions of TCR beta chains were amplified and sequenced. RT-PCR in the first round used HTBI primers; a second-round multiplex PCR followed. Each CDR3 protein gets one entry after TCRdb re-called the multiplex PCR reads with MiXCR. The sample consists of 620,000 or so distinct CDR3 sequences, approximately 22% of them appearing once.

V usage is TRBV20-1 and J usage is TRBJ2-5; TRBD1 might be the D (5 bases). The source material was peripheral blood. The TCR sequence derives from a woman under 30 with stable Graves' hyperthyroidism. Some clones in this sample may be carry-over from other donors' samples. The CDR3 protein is CSARDLGVETQYF. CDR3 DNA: TGCAGTGCTAGAGATCTAGGGGTGGAGACCCAGTACTTC.